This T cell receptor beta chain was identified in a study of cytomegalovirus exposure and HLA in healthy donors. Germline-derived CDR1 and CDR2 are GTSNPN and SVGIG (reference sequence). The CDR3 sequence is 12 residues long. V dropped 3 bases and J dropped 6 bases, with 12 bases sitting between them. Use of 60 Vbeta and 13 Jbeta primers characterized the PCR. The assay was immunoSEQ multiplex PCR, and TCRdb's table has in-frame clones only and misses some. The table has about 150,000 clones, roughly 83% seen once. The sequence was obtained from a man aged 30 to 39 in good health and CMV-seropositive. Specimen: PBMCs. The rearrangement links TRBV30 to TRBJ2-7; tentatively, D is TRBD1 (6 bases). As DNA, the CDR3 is TGTGCCTGGAGCCTAAGGGGGACCGAGCAGTACTTC. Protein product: CAWSLRGTEQYF.